This T cell receptor beta chain derives from a study of cytomegalovirus exposure and HLA in healthy donors. This PCR relied on a set of 60 Vbeta primers and 13 Jbeta primers. Only in-frame clones appear in the TCRdb table, and some are missing; sequencing was by immunoSEQ multiplex PCR. The repertoire includes about 110,000 clones, 65% to 80% of them detected once, and about 3.1% sits in the top ten. CDR1 is ENHRY, CDR2 SYGVKD, per germline. V shed 8 bases and J 4 bases; nucleotides not matched to a gene: 9. This CDR3 spans 15 amino acids. The clonotype was recovered from a woman in her forties in good health and CMV-seronegative. V is TRBV10-3 and J is TRBJ2-5, with TRBD1 matching over 11 bases. Material for sequencing was PBMCs. This chain's CDR3 is CAIGDRGLVRETQYF. The CDR3, as DNA: TGTGCCATCGGGGACAGGGGGTTAGTGAGAGAGACCCAGTACTTC.